This T cell receptor (beta chain) was sequenced for a study of cytomegalovirus exposure and HLA in healthy donors (dated by TCRdb to about 2017). With regard to the full study: An earlier analysis of approximately 640 of the donors reported 250 to 350 Gb of sequence data and some 120 million unique TCR beta sequences from some 180 million T cells. About 300 gigabases of sequencing data and 70 million to 100 million unique TCR sequences made up an early release that covered around 640 HLA-typed donors. Of the 398 genotyped donors, 65% to 90% were placed in the genetic ancestry cluster associated with self-reported Caucasian donors. The study aimed to test whether cataloging public T cell receptors could reveal signatures of past pathogen exposure. The study used immunosequencing to profile the T cell repertoires of approximately 690 subjects and linked those repertoires to cytomegalovirus serostatus. In addition to the first cohort of approximately 650 subjects, a separate validation cohort of 100 to 150 different subjects was used. To predict cytomegalovirus infection status, the study combined high-throughput TCR immunosequencing, statistical association of individual TCRs with disease status, and machine learning. A later analysis re-analyzed previously published TCR beta repertoires from hundreds of donors and added high-resolution HLA genotyping to study TCR occurrence patterns. Rather than drawing on any new phenotypic data, the later analysis identified candidate immune exposures from TCR beta sequences and the way those sequences occurred across donors. An earlier analysis of 500 to 650 of the donors applied high-throughput TCR beta sequencing to assess whether each TCR beta V gene segment acted as functional or pseudogenic. Donor age, sex, ethnicity and CMV serostatus were compiled alongside the repertoire data. A later genetic analysis took genome-wide SNP genotypes for about 65% of the roughly 670 donors and used that subset as a discovery cohort. All discovery cohort repertoires had been generated on a single sequencing platform. HLA typing covered class I and class II loci at four-digit resolution. Typing coverage varied by locus: about 620-640 donors for A, B, C, DRB1 and DQB1; approximately 520 for DQA1; approximately 610 for DPA1; 450 to 480 for DPB1. Because of strong linkage in the cohort, five DR-DQ haplotypes were treated as single units for association and clustering. Among 300 to 450 genotyped donors of the cohort, an average of around 240,000 unique TCR beta nucleotide sequences were sequenced per donor, around 18% of them non-productive.

There are 14 amino acids in the CDR3, from cysteine to phenylalanine inclusive. Only the CDR3 DNA is retained, 42 bases long and in frame from the first base. CDR1 and CDR2 are read off the germline V gene (reference sequence) as SEHNR and FQNEAQ. Between the V and J ends, shortened by 1 base and 2 bases respectively, the junction contains 7 bases. Overall study results and their limits: Some IMGT-functional V segments, including TRBV6-2 and TRBV6-3, could not be distinguished by the 87-base-pair reads and were therefore excluded. Specific HLA alleles were associated with some 15,000 TCR beta sequences at a false discovery rate of 0.05 in a later analysis. This cohort had only TCR beta chains sequenced, and the lack of alpha or paired-chain data limited which features could be detected. CMV serostatus was the only immune exposure information available for the cohort. Across donors, most TCR sequences were observed very rarely, whereas some public TCRs were present in many individuals. The earlier analysis of approximately 560 of the donors excluded some 15 rarely observed V segments, including chromosome 9 orphons, because counts were too low. The presence/absence analyses assumed that sequencing depth was roughly uniform across donors, and that assumption may not be true. Most CMV-associated TCR beta chains appeared to be HLA-restricted in a later analysis, and the HLA associations seemed to be driven largely by CMV exposure. A further reported finding was that TCR beta sequences accurately predicted the HLA-A and HLA-B alleles for most subjects in the first cohort. The authors suggested that the approach could potentially be extended to other disease states and immunological phenotypes. A later analysis reported that several top co-occurrence clusters appeared linked to parvovirus B19, influenza, CMV and Epstein-Barr virus. In an earlier analysis of 587 of the donors, most TCR beta V segments were observed in productive rearrangements about 87% or about 30% of the time, broadly matching IMGT annotations. The study listed 150 to 200 TCR beta chains as associated with cytomegalovirus. A later genetic analysis reported fewer N-insertions in productive TCRs among donors in an Asian-associated ancestry cluster than the roughly 700-donor mean. Because HLA typing was missing for some donors at each locus, association tests included only the typed subset. In a later analysis, TCR association rates were found to vary across HLA loci, with the most associated TCRs seen for DRB1 alleles and the fewest for HLA-C alleles. In vitro tests confirmed that a few of the cytomegalovirus-associated TCR beta chains recognize cytomegalovirus antigens. Linkage disequilibrium might explain the correlated functional status among segregating V segments, but an unknown experimental factor could not be excluded. In a later genetic analysis, a missense DCLRE1C variant was associated with V-gene and J-gene trimming of TCR beta chains, and the association was replicated in an independent cohort. The sequencing pipeline was judged likely to have produced a cluster of highly shared sequence variants as a technical artifact. The classifier was reported to diagnose cytomegalovirus status with high specificity and sensitivity in both the original cohort and the validation cohort. Compared with equally common non-associated chains, HLA-associated TCR beta chains in a later analysis were more clonally expanded and had lower generation probabilities. Strong co-occurrence of HLA alleles, especially DR and DQ, made assigning TCR associations to individual alleles difficult.

The cohort consisted of 600 to 750 healthy bone marrow donors. All cohort members were sampled while nominally healthy, although unrecorded immune exposures were likely present. The donor was CMV seropositive and belonged to the group of more than 250 seropositive cohort members. Every donor gave a peripheral blood sample, and the peripheral blood mononuclear cells from that sample were used for TCR beta sequencing. Genomic DNA extraction from the blood cell samples was performed with the Qiagen DNeasy Blood Extraction Kit. In the case of this clone: The antigen it recognizes is unknown. Per-base qualities were not stored, and no clone one base away is much larger. Other DNA sequences from this sample encode an identical CDR3 as well.

Libraries were prepared through the immunoSEQ multiplex PCR assay. For the multiplex PCR, a mixture combining 60 forward primers for TCR Vbeta segments and 13 reverse primers for TCR Jbeta segments was used. A multiplex PCR assay on genomic DNA amplified the CDR3 region of rearranged TCR beta genes. The Illumina HiSeq System was used to sequence the amplified TCR beta libraries as 87-base-pair reads. The source study handled its data this way. In a later analysis, some 80 million unique TCR beta chains were counted across the 500 to 850 repertoires, and roughly 11 million of these chains were shared by at least two donors. Raw reads were error-corrected and collapsed into unique sequences with a nearest-neighbor algorithm that merged closely related sequences to remove PCR and sequencing errors. Alignment of CDR3 sequences to IMGT reference sequences was used to assign V, D and J gene segments. For a sequence to be retained, a match of at least six nucleotides to both a V gene segment and a J gene segment was required. A rearrangement counted as productive if the CDR3 had no stop codons and remained in frame with V and J, and every other rearrangement counted as non-productive. CDR3 was defined by IMGT convention, running from the second conserved V-encoded cysteine to the conserved J-encoded phenylalanine. The earlier analysis of some 550 of the donors excluded any sequence lacking an unambiguous match to a single V gene segment. In an earlier analysis of approximately 500 of the donors, a V segment was called functional when productive rearrangements were above 56.7%, and segregating when the standard deviation between donors exceeded 5%. To diagnose cytomegalovirus status from the catalog of TCR beta chain sequences, a statistical classification framework was built. V and J gene assignment, in a later analysis, came from comparing TCR nucleotide sequences with IMGT/GENE-DB human TR gene sequences. A later analysis assigned CDR3 sequences and most-parsimonious VDJ recombination scenarios with the TCRdist pipeline. In a later analysis, each TCR beta chain was defined by its CDR3 amino acid sequence together with its V-gene family, and reads lacking a unique V-gene family were excluded. A later analysis removed 592 highly shared, low-generation-probability nucleotide sequences to deal with suspected cross-contamination and a sequencing artifact. For each public chain, a later analysis derived a clonal expansion index from normalized ranks of inferred template counts within each repertoire. In a later analysis, generation probabilities were computed with a VDJ recombination model fitted to out-of-frame rearrangements, and the resulting probabilities were checked against IGoR. In a later analysis, hypergeometric tests were used to score TCR-TCR, TCR-HLA and TCR-CMV co-occurrence, with a repertoire-size bias correction applied to TCR pairs. In a later analysis, false discovery rates were estimated by permuting HLA or CMV assignments 20 times. In a later analysis, co-occurring TCRs were grouped using DBSCAN, and TCRdist sequence similarity was added for clustering within HLA-allele-positive subsets. For co-occurrence clustering, repertoires with fewer than 30,000 or more than 120,000 public chains were excluded, along with several repertoires with anomalous nucleotide sharing. Drawn from immuneACCESS, this table holds only the in-frame rearrangements with V and J called that TCRdb kept. Clones are partly lost; checked studies trace under half to an unresolved V gene and leave the rest unexplained. Clone size and V and J calls were adopted from that table, with D and trimming inferred from the DNA. This sample has roughly 100,000 clones in its table, and over 65% of those were observed once. The top ten clones comprise more than 15% of the sample.

The sequence derives from a woman between 18 and 29 years old in good health and CMV-seropositive. The chain is made from TRBV7-9 and TRBJ2-3, with the D gene too uncertain to name. Source material: PBMCs. The DNA is TGTGCCAGCAGCTTAGGACTTACCACAGATACGCAGTATTTT. It codes for CASSLGLTTDTQYF.